This T cell receptor beta chain was recovered during a study of cytomegalovirus exposure and HLA in healthy donors. Study results and caveats: TCR beta chains numbering under 200 were designated cytomegalovirus-associated.

Trimming pared 5 bases from V and 6 bases from J, leaving 17 bases between. The CDR3 spans 14 residues. The germline CDR1 and CDR2 sequences are SGHDT and YYEEEE. The PCR contained 60 Vbeta and 13 Jbeta primers. Only in-frame clones appear in the TCRdb table, and some are missing; sequencing was by immunoSEQ multiplex PCR. The sample includes nearly 200,000 clones, approximately 85% of them seen just once. Concerning this clone itself: Its cognate antigen is unknown.

Healthy donors of bone marrow made up the group. The sequenced material came from PBMCs. The chain carries TRBV5-6 and TRBJ1-1; D may be TRBD1 (5 bases). The receptor was derived from a woman between 45 and 65 years old in good health and CMV-seropositive. The CDR3 DNA reads TGTGCCAGCAGGTCGCCAGGGTTAGTCGCTGAAGCTTTCTTT. This gives the protein CASRSPGLVAEAFF.